These T cell receptor beta chains were read from a single sample in a study of OX40 agonist ivuxolimab in advanced cancers. Some clones are missing from TCRdb's copy, which holds only in-frame ones; the method was immunoSEQ multiplex PCR. The data hold 82,000 or so clones, with approximately 89% observed a single time. Sample: CD4+ or CD8+ T cells sorted from blood, taken in a trial of the OX40 agonist ivuxolimab. The receptors shown here come from an adult with an advanced solid tumor such as melanoma, head and neck, liver or kidney cancer. CDR3s include the opening cysteine and the closing phenylalanine or tryptophan. D genes are given only for firm matches. Rows may omit the clone size; those that give it use once, few, many or a size class.

TRBJ2-5 | TRBV7-2 | TRBD1 | NA | TGTGCCAGCAGCTTGATGACAGGGGGGTGGGAGACCCAGTACTTC | CASSLMTGGWETQYF
TRBJ1-1 | TRBV7-9 | NA | NA | TGTGCCAGCAGCTTAGAGGCCCGGGCGGCTTTCTTT | CASSLEARAAFF
TRBJ1-2 | TRBV6-5 | NA | NA | TGTGCCAGCAGTTACTCTTGGACGGACTATGGCTACACCTTC | CASSYSWTDYGYTF
TRBJ1-4 | TRBV5-1 | NA | NA | TGCGCCAGCAGCATAAATTCAGGGTCTACTAATGAAAAACTGTTTTTT | CASSINSGSTNEKLFF
TRBJ2-5 | TRBV25-1 | NA | NA | TGTGCCAGCAGTGAAGTACCAATAGGGCATTTCCAAGAGACCCAGTACTTC | CASSEVPIGHFQETQYF
TRBJ1-6 | TRBV5-6 | NA | NA | TGTGCCAGCAGACAAGTGAGCTCCTATAATTCACCCCTCCACTTT | CASRQVSSYNSPLHF
TRBJ1-5 | TRBV2 | NA | few | TGTGCCAGCAGGCCCCAGGTGGATCAGCCCCAGCATTTT | CASRPQVDQPQHF
TRBJ1-5 | TRBV28 | NA | NA | TGTGCCAGCAGTAAATGGGGAGGGCCCCAGCATTTT | CASSKWGGPQHF
TRBJ1-6 | TRBV28 | NA | NA | TGTGCCAGCAGCTTAGACGGGTCACCCCTCCACTTT | CASSLDGSPLHF
TRBJ2-7 | TRBV7-9 | NA | NA | TGTGCCGGAAGCCGGGACGGATACGAGCAGTACTTC | CAGSRDGYEQYF
TRBJ2-7 | TRBV2 | NA | few | TGTGCCAGCGGCAGTGAGGGGGCGCGGGGGCGGCAGTACTTC | CASGSEGARGRQYF
TRBJ2-1 | TRBV2 | TRBD1 | few | TGTGCCAGCAGTGGGGTTGAGGGACAGGGGAGCAATGAGCAGTTCTTC | CASSGVEGQGSNEQFF
TRBJ1-3 | TRBV6-5 | NA | NA | TGTGCCAGCAGGAAACAGGGCAGAAGAGGAAACACCATATATTTT | CASRKQGRRGNTIYF
TRBJ1-6 | TRBV4-1 | TRBD1 | NA | TGCGCCAGCAGCCAGGAGACAGGGCGGTATAATTCACCCCTCCACTTT | CASSQETGRYNSPLHF
TRBJ2-5 | TRBV6-6 | NA | NA | TGTGCCAGCACCGACGGCGGCAGGGTGAGGGAGACCCAGTACTTC | CASTDGGRVRETQYF
TRBJ1-5 | TRBV28 | NA | NA | TGTGCCAGCAAACGGCTGAGGGGCAATCAGCCCCAGCATTTT | CASKRLRGNQPQHF
TRBJ2-7 | TRBV7-8 | NA | NA | TGTGCCAGCAGCTTATTTTCCTACGAGCAGTACTTC | CASSLFSYEQYF
TRBJ1-6 | TRBV6-6 | TRBD1 | NA | TGTGCCAGCAGTTACGGGACAGGGGATTCACCCCTCCACTTT | CASSYGTGDSPLHF
TRBJ1-6 | TRBV11-3 | NA | NA | TGTGCCAGCAGCTTAGATCCCACAGGAGCAAATTCACCCCTCCACTTT | CASSLDPTGANSPLHF
TRBJ1-3 | TRBV11-2 | NA | NA | TGTGCCAGCAGCTTAGGGGGCACTGGAAACACCATATATTTT | CASSLGGTGNTIYF
TRBJ2-3 | TRBV7-2 | TRBD2 | NA | TGTGCCAGCAGCAACGGACTAGCGGGGGGCAACACGGGTACGCAGTATTTT | CASSNGLAGGNTGTQYF
TRBJ1-2 | TRBV19 | NA | NA | TGTGCCAGTAGAGAAATCAACTATGGCTACACCTTC | CASREINYGYTF
TRBJ2-3 | TRBV28 | TRBD2 | NA | TGTGCCAGCAATAGCGGGGGGGTACCAGATACGCAGTATTTT | CASNSGGVPDTQYF
TRBJ2-7 | TRBV15 | TRBD1 | NA | TGTGCCACCAGCAGAGAACGGGACAGGGGCCAGCAGTACTTC | CATSRERDRGQQYF
TRBJ1-2 | TRBV27 | NA | NA | TGTGCCAGCAGTACCCGGACGGGGAACTATGGCTACACCTTC | CASSTRTGNYGYTF
TRBJ2-3 | TRBV5-4 | NA | NA | TGTGCCAGCAGCTTGAAGCCCACGGGGGATACGCAGTATTTT | CASSLKPTGDTQYF
TRBJ1-1 | TRBV27 | NA | NA | TGTGCCAGCAGTTGGGGGCGACAAGGTGGCGAAGCTTTCTTT | CASSWGRQGGEAFF
TRBJ2-5 | TRBV5-1 | TRBD2 | NA | TGCGCCAGCAGCTTGCGGGTGGCTAGCGGGGTCCAAGAGACCCAGTACTTC | CASSLRVASGVQETQYF
TRBJ1-2 | TRBV28 | NA | NA | TGTGCCAGCAGTTTCAGAACTTGGGGCTACACCTTC | CASSFRTWGYTF
TRBJ2-6 | TRBV9 | TRBD1 | NA | TGTGCCAGCAGCCTCCGGACAGGCCACCCCTCTGGGGCCAACGTCCTGACTTTC | CASSLRTGHPSGANVLTF
TRBJ1-3 | TRBV9 | NA | NA | TGTGCCAGCAGCGTTAGGGGGGGAAGGGAAAACACCATATATTTT | CASSVRGGRENTIYF
TRBJ1-2 | TRBV28 | TRBD1 | NA | TGTGCCAGCAGTTCTGGACAGGGGTCCTTCCCTCGCACCTTC | CASSSGQGSFPRTF
TRBJ1-1 | TRBV6-4 | TRBD1 | NA | TGTGCCAGCAGTGACTCGGACAGGGGAACTGAAGCTTTCTTT | CASSDSDRGTEAFF
TRBJ1-5 | TRBV7-9 | NA | NA | TGTGCCAGCAGCTTATCAATGGGGGATCAGCCCCAGCATTTT | CASSLSMGDQPQHF
TRBJ1-2 | TRBV5-4 | TRBD1 | NA | TGTGCCAGCAGCCGGACAGGGGAGATCTATGGCTACACCTTC | CASSRTGEIYGYTF
TRBJ2-7 | TRBV7-2 | TRBD1 | NA | TGTGCCAGCAGCTCAAGAGACAGGGGCTACGAGCAGTACTTC | CASSSRDRGYEQYF
TRBJ2-3 | TRBV7-3 | NA | NA | TGTGCCAGCAGCGTCTCCAGGGAAAACACAGATACGCAGTATTTT | CASSVSRENTDTQYF
TRBJ1-2 | TRBV30 | NA | NA | TGTGCCTGGAGTCTAGATGTAAGAGAGGGCTACACCTTC | CAWSLDVREGYTF
TRBJ2-3 | TRBV5-1 | NA | NA | TGCGCCAGCAGCCTACGGGAATTGGGCCAGGGCACAGATACGCAGTATTTT | CASSLRELGQGTDTQYF
TRBJ2-5 | TRBV4-2 | TRBD2 | NA | TGTGCCAGCAGCCCACTAGCGGGGGAGGACGGGGAGACCCAGTACTTC | CASSPLAGEDGETQYF
TRBJ1-1 | TRBV14 | NA | NA | TGTGCCAGCAGCCAAGCATCCACGCGCGGCGCTGAAGCTTTCTTT | CASSQASTRGAEAFF
TRBJ2-5 | TRBV28 | TRBD1 | NA | TGTGCCAGCAGTTCCCTGGGACAGGGGGCTCTGGAGACCCAGTACTTC | CASSSLGQGALETQYF
TRBJ2-7 | TRBV5-1 | TRBD1 | NA | TGCGCCAGCAGCTTGGTGTCGGGACAGGGTTACGAGCAGTACTTC | CASSLVSGQGYEQYF
TRBJ1-1 | TRBV30 | NA | NA | TGTGCCTGGAGCCGAGGGACGAGCACTGAAGCTTTCTTT | CAWSRGTSTEAFF
TRBJ2-7 | TRBV18 | NA | NA | TGTGCCAGCTCACCTGGGCCCTACAGGCCATCCTACGAGCAGTACTTC | CASSPGPYRPSYEQYF
TRBJ2-5 | TRBV7-2 | NA | NA | TGTGCCAGCAGCACAACAGGGATGCGGGAGACCCAGTACTTC | CASSTTGMRETQYF
TRBJ2-7 | TRBV7-9 | NA | NA | TGTGCCAGCAGGCCTGGGACGGGATCCTACGAGCAGTACTTC | CASRPGTGSYEQYF
TRBJ2-1 | TRBV21-1 | NA | NA | TGTGCCAGCAGCAAAGGGGAGCGCTCACCGTTCTTC | CASSKGERSPFF
TRBJ1-1 | TRBV19 | NA | NA | TGTGCCAGTAGTATAGGGATGAACACTGAAGCTTTCTTT | CASSIGMNTEAFF
TRBJ1-3 | TRBV5-1 | NA | NA | TGCGCCAGCAGCTTGGGGGACGATGCTGGAAACACCATATATTTT | CASSLGDDAGNTIYF
TRBJ1-2 | TRBV7-2 | NA | NA | TGTGCCAGCAGCTTACTCTATGGCTACACCTTC | CASSLLYGYTF
TRBJ2-4 | TRBV7-8 | NA | few | TGTGCCAGCAGCCCTCTCCAGCGGGCGTGGGTGAGAGCCAAAAACATTCAGTACTTC | CASSPLQRAWVRAKNIQYF
TRBJ1-2 | TRBV6-1 | NA | NA | TGTGCCAGCATCCCCGGCCGGGCTAACTATGGCTACACCTTC | CASIPGRANYGYTF
TRBJ1-2 | TRBV18 | NA | NA | TGTGCCAGCTCACGCGGACACTCTTCAAACTATGGCTACACCTTC | CASSRGHSSNYGYTF
TRBJ2-2 | TRBV7-2 | TRBD1 | NA | TGTGCCAATCTTCGACAGGGCGCGAACACCGGGGAGCTGTTTTTT | CANLRQGANTGELFF